This TCR beta chain was sequenced in a study of vaccination and CD4 T cells after COVID-19 (dated 2022 in TCRdb). Study-wide context: In the convalescent cohort there were six males and four females, among whom were two Hispanic individuals, seven Caucasians, two Asians and one multiracial person. Each participant got two doses of either the Pfizer-BioNTech BNT162b2 vaccine (n=8) or the Moderna mRNA-1273 vaccine (n=2). The spike-specific CD4+ TCR repertoire was compared before and after mRNA vaccination in over 9 COVID-19 convalescent patients and a few infection-naive healthy vaccine recipients. In control cultures, a CEFX viral epitope pool was used as positive control, an HIV-1 Nef peptide pool was used as negative control, or no peptide was added. The time from the second vaccine dose to post-vaccine blood sampling had a median of roughly 72 days and ranged from about 14 to 250 days. Post-COVID blood samples were collected from convalescent patients a median of around 96 days after diagnosis, with a range of about 30 to 170 days. Culture stimuli were overlapping spike peptide pools from SARS-CoV-2 and from the common cold coronaviruses HCoV-NL63, HCoV-OC43 and HCoV-229E.

Receptor libraries were prepared by PCR. DNA from cultured CD4+ T cells underwent TCR sequencing with the Oncomine TCR Beta short-read assay at the Johns Hopkins FTIC core. The QIAamp micro DNA kit was used to extract genomic DNA from the cultured CD4+ T cells. Oncomine TCR Beta libraries from cultured CD4+ T cells were pooled with unique dual indexes and sequenced on an Illumina iSeq 100. The authors' analysis ran thus. Non-productive sequences were removed, and CDR3s that did not start with C, did not end with F or W, or were shorter than 7 amino acids were discarded. Antigen-specific clonotypes were identified using the MANAFEST web application through comparison of peptide-stimulated wells with reference and other culture wells. Positive clones required FDR below 0.05, an odds ratio above 5, and productive frequency above 0.1% in at least two of three replicate wells. A clonotype was classed as cross-reactive if the clonotype showed significant expansion both in SARS-CoV-2 spike wells and in at least one common cold coronavirus spike condition. Similarity between CDR3 sequences was evaluated in R version 3.6.1 using Levenshtein distances (stringdist) and unrooted phylogenetic trees (ape). The public reads were reanalyzed by TCRdb: fastp trimming at Q25, MiXCR alignment, in-frame beta chains only. Each CDR3 protein appears once, grouped with its most common genes and DNA. TCRdb's processing, not the authors', yielded these V and J calls. Across this sample there are 14,000 or so distinct CDR3 sequences, with 25% to 30% seen only once. Roughly 20% of the sample is held by the ten biggest clonotypes.

The sample's treatment or condition label is to be understood as: roughly 10-day PBMC culture with coronavirus spike peptide pools or control peptides (ViraFEST assay). The ViraFEST assay, used in the study, expanded antigen-specific T cells with peptide pools and then identified the expanded clonotypes through TCR sequencing. Negative nucleocapsid antibody tests taken both before and after vaccination confirmed that the healthy vaccine recipients had no prior SARS-CoV-2 infection. PBMCs were cultured at two million per well in IMDM supplemented with 5% human AB serum and about 10 IU/ml IL-2, with 10 ug/ml peptide pools added. On days 3 and 7, half of the culture medium was replaced with fresh IL-2-containing medium. After 10 days of culture, CD4+ T cells were isolated by negative selection with the EasySep CD4+ T cell isolation kit. Ficoll-Paque Plus gradient centrifugation was used to isolate PBMCs from whole blood, and the isolated PBMCs were then either used fresh or cryopreserved at -140C. In general, triplicate wells were set up for every culture condition.

General conclusions and limits of the study: Nearly all vaccine-specific clones in convalescent patients (304 of 307) were mono-reactive for SARS-CoV-2 spike rather than cross-reactive with common cold coronaviruses. The study included relatively few convalescent patients and did not analyze early timepoints after natural infection. In convalescent patients, a median roughly 85% of post-vaccine SARS-CoV-2-reactive clones were detected only after vaccination, and vaccine-specific priming was suggested by this finding. An increase in the median number of SARS-CoV-2-reactive clonotypes from 20 to 25 after infection to about 39 after vaccination was observed, but the change was not found to be significant.

Reading the germline V gene gives CDR1 MNHEY and CDR2 SVGAGI. V is pared back by 0 bases and J by 4 bases, with 9 bases lying between the germline termini. Counted from cysteine to phenylalanine, this CDR3 has 14 amino acids. Only the CDR3 part of the read is kept: 42 bases, read in frame from the first base. With regard to this clonotype: Its binding antigen is unknown. There are no base qualities to consult, and no much larger clone falls within one base.

Recombination joined TRBV6-5 with TRBJ1-2; a weak D assignment points to TRBD1 (6 bases agree). The sample in question was CD4+ T cells from blood, cultured in vitro, obtained before SARS-CoV-2 vaccination. The clonotype originates from a human donor who received a COVID-19 vaccine. The CDR3 region reads CASSYSRGSYGYTF. The DNA sequence reads TGTGCCAGCAGTTACTCAAGGGGGAGCTATGGCTACACCTTC.